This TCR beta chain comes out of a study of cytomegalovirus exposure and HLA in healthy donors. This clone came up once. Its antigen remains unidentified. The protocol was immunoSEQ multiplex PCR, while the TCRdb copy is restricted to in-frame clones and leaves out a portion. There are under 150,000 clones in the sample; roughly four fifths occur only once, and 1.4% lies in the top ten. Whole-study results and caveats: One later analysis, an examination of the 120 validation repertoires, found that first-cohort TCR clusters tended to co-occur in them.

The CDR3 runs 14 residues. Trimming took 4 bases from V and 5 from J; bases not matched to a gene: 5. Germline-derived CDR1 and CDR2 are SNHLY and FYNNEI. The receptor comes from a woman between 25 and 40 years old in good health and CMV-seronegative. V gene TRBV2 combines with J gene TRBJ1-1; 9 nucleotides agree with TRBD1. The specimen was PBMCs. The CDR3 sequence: CASSGGTGKTEAFF. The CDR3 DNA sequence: TGTGCCAGCAGTGGAGGGACAGGGAAAACTGAAGCTTTCTTT.